One and the same sample provided the 20 T cell receptor beta chains below, sequenced in a study of control samples from healthy donors and cancer patients. The repertoire was sequenced with immunoSEQ multiplex PCR; TCRdb's copy has only in-frame clones and lacks some. The sample consists of 170,000 or so clones, 91% of them appearing once. Sequencing used blood. Every receptor here comes from a woman aged 40 to 55 in good health.

This clone occurred once. This sequence joins TRBV5-6 and TRBJ2-5, with D perhaps matching TRBD1 (5 bases). V was pared by 3 bases and J by 2 bases, with 14 bases between. The germline V gene has CDR1 SGHDT and CDR2 YYEEEE. CDR3 length equals 15 residues. The CDR3: CASSWTLRGQETQYF. The CDR3, as DNA: TGTGCCAGCAGCTGGACACTAAGGGGACAAGAGACCCAGTACTTC.

The chain combines TRBV9 with TRBJ2-5; the match to TRBD2 covers 9 bases. The CDR3 is 14 residues long. Per the germline V gene, CDR1 is SGDLS and CDR2 is YYNGEE. The junction had 7 bases not matched to a gene; V was cut back by 3 bases and J by 7 bases. Here the CDR3 reads CASSEGLASGTQYF. CDR3 coding DNA: TGTGCCAGCAGCGAAGGACTAGCGAGTGGGACCCAGTACTTC.

Comments on this clone: The junction shows a germline mismatch at one end, possibly a read error. The chain employs TRBV19 and TRBJ1-5; possible D gene TRBD1, 5 bases. The CDR3 is 16 residues long. Per germline, CDR1 LNHDA and CDR2 SQIVND (reference sequence). CDR3 region: CASSTGTTYSNQPRHF. DNA of the CDR3: TGTGCCAGTAGTACCGGGACGACTTATAGCAATCAGCCCCGGCATTTT.

The chain links TRBV9 to TRBJ1-4; D not certain. Germline-derived CDR1 and CDR2 are SGDLS and YYNGEE. There are 14 residues in the CDR3. V lost 3 bases and J 6 bases, leaving 12 bases between the germline ends. CDR3 region: CASSASGRYEKLFF. The CDR3 nucleotides read TGTGCCAGCAGCGCTTCTGGGCGCTATGAAAAACTGTTTTTT.

The chain employs TRBV7-9 and TRBJ1-5; tentatively, D is TRBD1 (5 bases). In germline, CDR1 is SEHNR, CDR2 FQNEAQ (reference sequence). This CDR3 has 16 residues. V lost 4 bases, J lost 3 bases, and 16 bases lay in between. CDR3 nucleotide sequence: TGTGCCAGCAGCTCCCTGGGGGACCTGGACAATCAGCCCCAGCATTTT. Its protein is CASSSLGDLDNQPQHF.

V and J are TRBV3-1 (or the pseudogene TRBV3-2) and TRBJ1-5; D is unclear. The CDR3 totals 15 residues. The ends were cut back, 3 bases at V and 3 bases at J, with 12 bases in the middle. CDR1 is LGHDT and CDR2 is YNNKEL in the germline V gene (reference sequence). This chain's CDR3 is CASSQYPGLNQPQHF. The CDR3 nucleotides read TGTGCCAGCAGCCAGTACCCCGGCCTCAATCAGCCCCAGCATTTT.

This chain connects TRBV7-9 to TRBJ1-4; TRBD1 matches 11 bases. The V gene end was trimmed by 5 bases and the J gene end by 5 bases; junction bases not matched to a gene: 10. The CDR3 runs 17 residues. Germline assignment: CDR1 SEHNR and CDR2 FQNEAQ (reference sequence). The CDR3 region is CASSRTGGVEINEKLFF. The CDR3 nucleotides are TGTGCCAGCAGCCGGACAGGGGGCGTAGAGATAAATGAAAAACTGTTTTTT.

The chain employs TRBV7-9 and TRBJ1-4, with D possibly being TRBD1 (5 bases). V shed 0 bases and J shed 3 bases, with 11 bases lying between them. The CDR3 runs to 16 residues. CDR1 and CDR2 (germline): SEHNR, FQNEAQ (reference sequence). CDR3 residues: CASSLAIGGANEKLFF. The CDR3, as DNA: TGTGCCAGCAGCTTAGCGATCGGGGGAGCTAATGAAAAACTGTTTTTT.

The chain has TRBV7-8 and TRBJ1-6, with D possibly TRBD1 on 6 matching bases. Trimming pared 4 bases from V and 5 bases from J, leaving 12 bases between. Germline V gene sequence: CDR1 SGHVS, CDR2 FQNEAQ. The length of the CDR3 is 15 residues. CDR3 residues: CASSSTGTHNSPLHF. CDR3 nucleotide sequence: TGTGCCAGCAGCTCAACCGGGACACATAATTCACCCCTCCACTTT.

The chain is built from TRBV3-1 (or the pseudogene TRBV3-2) and TRBJ1-5; D call uncertain. The CDR3 runs to 15 residues. Between the trimmed V and J ends, which lost 3 bases and 4 bases, there was a span of 13 bases. The germline gives CDR1 LGHDT, CDR2 YNNKEL (reference sequence). As DNA, the CDR3 is TGTGCCAGCAGCCAGGGTCCCAGAGAAAATCAGCCCCAGCATTTT. It codes for CASSQGPRENQPQHF.

The gene calls are TRBV2 and TRBJ2-1; D is unclear. The CDR3 extends over 11 amino acids. CDR1 and CDR2 (germline): SNHLY, FYNNEI. V lost 4 bases, J lost 6 bases, and 4 bases lay in between. The CDR3 is CASSGFNEQFF. The CDR3 DNA reads as TGTGCCAGCAGTGGATTCAATGAGCAGTTCTTC.

The chain links TRBV5-4 to TRBJ2-7, with 7 nucleotides matching TRBD1. J was trimmed by 2 bases and V by 5 bases; bases with no gene match: 4. The CDR3 contains 13 residues. Germline CDR1 SGHNT, CDR2 YYREEE (reference sequence). The CDR3 loop is CASRVQGAYEQYF. The CDR3 bases are TGTGCCAGCAGGGTCCAGGGGGCCTACGAGCAGTACTTC.

J is TRBJ2-7 and V is TRBV13; no reliable D call. CDR3 length: 13 amino acids. Germline CDR1 reads PRHDT; CDR2 reads FYEKMQ (reference sequence). Trimming cost V 5 bases and J 1 base, with 9 bases left between them. The CDR3 sequence: CASSLPNSYEQYF. Written as DNA, the CDR3 is TGTGCCAGCAGCCTACCTAATTCCTACGAGCAGTACTTC.

This clone has just a few counts. V usage is TRBV7-8 and J usage is TRBJ2-2, with unresolved D. The CDR3 covers 17 residues. From germline, CDR1 is SGHVS and CDR2 FQNEAQ. Trimming cost V 1 base and J 1 base, with 13 bases left between them. The CDR3 loop reads CASSLGSLRRNTGELFF. DNA of the CDR3: TGTGCCAGCAGCTTAGGGTCCCTACGGCGGAACACCGGGGAGCTGTTTTTT.

The chain is built from TRBV18 and TRBJ1-3; D not certain. Germline V gene lookup returns CDR1 KGHSH and CDR2 LQKENI. The CDR3 length is 16 residues. Trimming pared 3 bases from V and 0 bases from J, leaving 12 bases between. For the CDR3, the DNA is TGTGCCAGCTCACCCCGAGCGGTAGTCTCTGGAAACACCATATATTTT. This codes for CASSPRAVVSGNTIYF.

The chain combines TRBV10-1 with TRBJ2-3, with D unresolved. This CDR3 comprises 16 residues. Germline V gives CDR1 WNHNN, CDR2 SYGVQD (reference sequence). Trimming pared 8 bases from V and 2 bases from J, leaving 20 bases between. CDR3 nucleotide sequence: TGCGCCAGCCGAGGAGATCCAGGACCGCACACAGATACGCAGTATTTT. It specifies CASRGDPGPHTDTQYF.

The chain is built from TRBV5-1 and TRBJ2-5; 10 nucleotides align to TRBD1. Germline V gives CDR1 SGHRS, CDR2 YFSETQ. This CDR3 has 15 amino acids. J gave up 5 bases and V 0 bases, and 4 bases lay outside the gene matches. CDR3 loop: CASSLVGQGSETQYF. CDR3 sequence (DNA): TGCGCCAGCAGCTTGGTGGGACAGGGGAGTGAGACCCAGTACTTC.

The gene calls are TRBV10-1 and TRBJ2-7; 11 positions match TRBD2. The CDR3 is 17 residues long. From germline, CDR1 is WNHNN and CDR2 SYGVQD (reference sequence). V shed 7 bases and J 4 bases; nucleotides not matched to a gene: 15. The CDR3 loop is CASNPTLAGETPYEQYF. The DNA of the CDR3 is TGCGCCAGCAATCCGACACTAGCGGGGGAAACCCCATACGAGCAGTACTTC.

The J gene is TRBJ1-4, the V gene TRBV10-2; 7 nucleotides line up with TRBD1. V lost 7 bases to trimming and J lost 8 bases; unmatched junction nucleotides: 10. The CDR3 contains 14 residues. Germline V CDR1 and CDR2: WSHSY, SAAADI. In DNA form, the CDR3 reads TGCGCCAGCAACTTACAGGGGCTGGAAGAAAAACTGTTTTTT. It specifies CASNLQGLEEKLFF.

This chain connects TRBV20-1 to TRBJ1-1; 7 nucleotides agree with TRBD1. The CDR3 sequence is 11 residues long. The germline gives CDR1 DFQATT, CDR2 SNEGSKA (reference sequence). Trimming cost V 2 bases and J 10 bases; bases outside gene matches: 4. CDR3 sequence (DNA): TGCAGTGCTAGAACAGGGGTGGTAGCTTTCTTT. It translates to CSARTGVVAFF.